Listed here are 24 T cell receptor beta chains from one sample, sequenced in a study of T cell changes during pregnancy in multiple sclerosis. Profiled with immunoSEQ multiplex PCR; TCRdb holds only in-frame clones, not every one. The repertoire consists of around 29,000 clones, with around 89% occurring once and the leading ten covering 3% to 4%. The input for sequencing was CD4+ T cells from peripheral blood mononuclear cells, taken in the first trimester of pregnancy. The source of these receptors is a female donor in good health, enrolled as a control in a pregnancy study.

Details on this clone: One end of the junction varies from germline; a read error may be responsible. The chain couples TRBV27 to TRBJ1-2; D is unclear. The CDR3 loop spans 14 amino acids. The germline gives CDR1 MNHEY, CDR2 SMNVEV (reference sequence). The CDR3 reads CASSKAGEDYGHTF. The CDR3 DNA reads TGTGCCAGCAGTAAGGCTGGGGAAGACTATGGCCACACCTTC.

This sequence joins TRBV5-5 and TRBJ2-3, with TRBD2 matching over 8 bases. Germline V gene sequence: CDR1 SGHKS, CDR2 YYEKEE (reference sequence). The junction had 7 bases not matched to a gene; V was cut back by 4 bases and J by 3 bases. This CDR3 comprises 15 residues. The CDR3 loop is CASSPWSGGTDTQYF. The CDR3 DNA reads TGTGCCAGCAGCCCCTGGAGCGGGGGAACAGATACGCAGTATTTT.

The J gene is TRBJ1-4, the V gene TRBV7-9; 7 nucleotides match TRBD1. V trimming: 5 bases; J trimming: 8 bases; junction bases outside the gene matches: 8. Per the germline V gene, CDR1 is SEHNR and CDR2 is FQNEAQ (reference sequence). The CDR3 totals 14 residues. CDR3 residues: CASSPDRVTEKLFF. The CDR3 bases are TGTGCCAGCAGCCCCGACAGGGTTACAGAAAAACTGTTTTTT. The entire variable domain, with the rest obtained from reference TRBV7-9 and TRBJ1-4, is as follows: DTGVSQNPRHKITKRGQNVTFRCDPISEHNRLYWYRQTLGQGPEFLTYFQNEAQLEKSRLLSDRFSAERPKGSFSTLEIQRTEQGDSAMYLCASSPDRVTEKLFFGSGTQLSVL.

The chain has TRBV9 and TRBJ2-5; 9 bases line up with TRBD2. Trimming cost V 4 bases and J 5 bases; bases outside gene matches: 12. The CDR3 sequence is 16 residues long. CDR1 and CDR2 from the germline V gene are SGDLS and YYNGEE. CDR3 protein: CASSPAGRGGYETQYF. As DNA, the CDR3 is TGTGCCAGCAGCCCTGCCGGGCGGGGGGGCTATGAGACCCAGTACTTC.

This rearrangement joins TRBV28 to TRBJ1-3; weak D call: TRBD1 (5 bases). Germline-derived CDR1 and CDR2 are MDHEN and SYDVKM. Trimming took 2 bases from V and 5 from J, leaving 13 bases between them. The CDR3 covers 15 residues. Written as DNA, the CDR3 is TGTGCCAGCAGTTTAGGAGGGGTTCAGAGAAACACCATATATTTT. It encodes CASSLGGVQRNTIYF.

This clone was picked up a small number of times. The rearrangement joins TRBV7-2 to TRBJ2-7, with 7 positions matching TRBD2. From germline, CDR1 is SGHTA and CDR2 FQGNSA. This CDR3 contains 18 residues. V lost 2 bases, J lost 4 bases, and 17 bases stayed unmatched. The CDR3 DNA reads TGTGCCAGCAGCTTAAGCCCTGGGGTGGCGGGAGTGTTGTACGAGCAGTACTTC. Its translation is CASSLSPGVAGVLYEQYF.

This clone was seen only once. The CDR3 reads CASRRRQGEHTGELFF. In DNA, the CDR3 is TGTGCCAGCAGACGCCGACAGGGCGAGCACACCGGGGAGCTGTTTTTT. The J gene is TRBJ2-2, the V gene TRBV28; 7 bases are a match to TRBD1. This CDR3 contains 16 residues. Trimming at V came to 6 bases and at J to 3 bases, leaving 10 bases not matched to a gene. Germline values: CDR1 MDHEN, CDR2 SYDVKM.

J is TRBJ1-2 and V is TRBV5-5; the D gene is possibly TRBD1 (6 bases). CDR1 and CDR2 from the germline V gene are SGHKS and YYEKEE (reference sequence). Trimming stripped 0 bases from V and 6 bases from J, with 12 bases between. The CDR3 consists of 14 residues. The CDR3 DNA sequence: TGTGCCAGCAGCTTGGGTGGGGGCGGACATGGCTACACCTTC. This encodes CASSLGGGGHGYTF.

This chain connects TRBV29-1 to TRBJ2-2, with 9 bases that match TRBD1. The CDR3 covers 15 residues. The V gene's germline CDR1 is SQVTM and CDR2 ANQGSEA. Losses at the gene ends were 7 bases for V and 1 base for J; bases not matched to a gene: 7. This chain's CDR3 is CSARTGAVNTGELFF. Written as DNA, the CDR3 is TGCAGCGCCCGGACAGGGGCCGTGAACACCGGGGAGCTGTTTTTT.

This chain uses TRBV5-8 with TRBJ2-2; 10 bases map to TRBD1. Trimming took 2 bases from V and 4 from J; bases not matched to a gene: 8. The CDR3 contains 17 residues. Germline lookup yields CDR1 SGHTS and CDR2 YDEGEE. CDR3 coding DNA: TGTGCCAGCAGCTTTTATCTCCGGACAGGGGGCACCGGGGAGCTGTTTTTT. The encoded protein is CASSFYLRTGGTGELFF.

CDR3 amino acids: CSAYYFDPGSGRGLWSAEAFF. Written as DNA, the CDR3 is TGCAGCGCCTACTACTTTGACCCGGGATCCGGTAGGGGGCTTTGGTCCGCTGAAGCTTTCTTT. V usage is TRBV29-1 and J usage is TRBJ1-1, with 7 bases identical to TRBD1. J gave up 6 bases and V 7 bases, and 35 bases lay outside the gene matches. This CDR3 is 21 amino acids long. The germline V gene encodes CDR1 SQVTM and CDR2 ANQGSEA.

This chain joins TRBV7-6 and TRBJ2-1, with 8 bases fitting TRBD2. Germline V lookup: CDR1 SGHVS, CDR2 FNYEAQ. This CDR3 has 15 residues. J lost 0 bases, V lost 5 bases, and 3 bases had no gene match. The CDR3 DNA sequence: TGTGCCAGCAGCACTAGCGGTTTCTCCTACAATGAGCAGTTCTTC. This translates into CASSTSGFSYNEQFF.

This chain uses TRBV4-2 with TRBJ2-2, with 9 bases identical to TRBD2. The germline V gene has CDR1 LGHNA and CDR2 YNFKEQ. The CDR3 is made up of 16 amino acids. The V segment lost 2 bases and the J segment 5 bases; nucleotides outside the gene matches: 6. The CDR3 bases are TGTGCCAGCAGCCAAATCGTAGCGGGAGATACCGGGGAGCTGTTTTTT. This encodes CASSQIVAGDTGELFF.

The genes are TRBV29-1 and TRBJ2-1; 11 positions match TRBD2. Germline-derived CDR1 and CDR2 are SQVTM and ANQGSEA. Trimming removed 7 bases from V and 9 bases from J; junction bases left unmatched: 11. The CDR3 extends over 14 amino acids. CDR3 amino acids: CSGTGTSGGIEQFF. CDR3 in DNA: TGCAGCGGTACCGGGACTAGCGGCGGAATTGAGCAGTTCTTC.

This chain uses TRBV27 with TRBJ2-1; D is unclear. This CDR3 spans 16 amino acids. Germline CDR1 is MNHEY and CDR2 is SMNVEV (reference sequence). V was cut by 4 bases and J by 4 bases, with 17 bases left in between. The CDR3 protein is CASSSSWPALYNEQFF. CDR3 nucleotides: TGTGCCAGCAGTTCCTCCTGGCCAGCGCTTTACAATGAGCAGTTCTTC.

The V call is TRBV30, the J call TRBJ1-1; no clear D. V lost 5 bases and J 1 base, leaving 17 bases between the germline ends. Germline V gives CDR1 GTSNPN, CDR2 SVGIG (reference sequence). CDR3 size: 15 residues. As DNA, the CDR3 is TGTGCCTGGTGGGATCCCGGAGGTAGGAACACTGAAGCTTTCTTT. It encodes CAWWDPGGRNTEAFF.

The CDR3 DNA sequence: TGTGCCAGCAGTTTATCTAGGCCCCCCTACGAGCAGTACTTC. Encoded protein: CASSLSRPPYEQYF. The chain couples TRBV28 to TRBJ2-7; D gene unclear. This CDR3 has 14 amino acids. Germline CDR1 is MDHEN and CDR2 is SYDVKM. Trimming shortened V by 1 base and J by 2 bases, and 9 bases separated the two germline ends. The whole variable domain, filled in from reference TRBV28 and TRBJ2-7, reads DVKVTQSSRYLVKRTGEKVFLECVQDMDHENMFWYRQDPGLGLRLIYFSYDVKMKEKGDIPEGYSVSREKKERFSLILESASTNQTSMYLCASSLSRPPYEQYFGPGTRLTVT.

This CDR3 is CASSLVLARRGEQYF. CDR3 nucleotides: TGTGCCAGCAGCTTAGTCTTGGCCAGGAGGGGAGAGCAGTACTTC. The chain carries TRBV7-2 and TRBJ2-7, with TRBD2 as a possible D gene (6 bases). Trimming removed 1 base from V and 7 bases from J, with 17 bases in between. Germline CDR1 SGHTA, CDR2 FQGNSA. The CDR3 is made up of 15 amino acids.

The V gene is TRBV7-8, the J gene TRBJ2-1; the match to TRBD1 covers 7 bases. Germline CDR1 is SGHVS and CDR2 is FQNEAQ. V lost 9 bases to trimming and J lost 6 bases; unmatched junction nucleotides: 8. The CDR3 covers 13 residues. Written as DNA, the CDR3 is TGTGCCAGTAAGACAGGGCTAGGCAATGAGCAGTTCTTC. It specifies CASKTGLGNEQFF.

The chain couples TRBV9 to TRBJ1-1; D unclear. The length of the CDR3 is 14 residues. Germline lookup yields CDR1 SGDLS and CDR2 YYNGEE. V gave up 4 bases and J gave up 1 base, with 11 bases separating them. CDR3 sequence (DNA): TGTGCCAGCAGCAAACAGCCCCCGAACACTGAAGCTTTCTTT. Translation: CASSKQPPNTEAFF.

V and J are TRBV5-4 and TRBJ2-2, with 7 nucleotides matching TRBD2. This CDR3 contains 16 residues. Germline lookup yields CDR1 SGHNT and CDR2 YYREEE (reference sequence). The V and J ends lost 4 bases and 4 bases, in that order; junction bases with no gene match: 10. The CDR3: CASSLGGVAGTGELFF. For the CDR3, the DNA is TGTGCCAGCAGCCTGGGTGGGGTAGCGGGCACCGGGGAGCTGTTTTTT.

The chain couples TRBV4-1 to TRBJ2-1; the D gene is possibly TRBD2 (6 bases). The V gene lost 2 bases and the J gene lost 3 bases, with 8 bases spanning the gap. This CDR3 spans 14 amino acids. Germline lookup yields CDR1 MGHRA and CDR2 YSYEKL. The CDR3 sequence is CASSQLGSYNEQFF. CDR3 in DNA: TGCGCCAGCAGCCAACTCGGGAGCTACAATGAGCAGTTCTTC.

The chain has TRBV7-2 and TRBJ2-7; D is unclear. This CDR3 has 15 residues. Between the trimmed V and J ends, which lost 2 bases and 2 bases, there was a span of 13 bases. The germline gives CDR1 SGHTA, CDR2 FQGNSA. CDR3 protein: CASSLSPSPPYEQYF. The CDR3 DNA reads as TGTGCCAGCAGCTTATCACCTAGTCCCCCCTACGAGCAGTACTTC.

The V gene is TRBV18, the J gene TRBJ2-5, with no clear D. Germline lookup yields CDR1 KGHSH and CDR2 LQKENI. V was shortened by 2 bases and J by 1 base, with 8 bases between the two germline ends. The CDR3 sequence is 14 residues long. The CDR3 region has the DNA TGTGCCAGCTCACCATCCAACATCCAAGAGACCCAGTACTTC. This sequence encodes CASSPSNIQETQYF.